This T cell receptor (beta chain) was identified during a study of blood T cell repertoires in COVID-19 (dated by TCRdb to about 2020). Background for the entire study: Collaborator samples came from the United States, Italy and Spain and covered acute and convalescent phases of COVID-19. The prospective study material was composed of cDNA or gDNA derived from T cells, B-cell-depleted T cells, or PBMCs. The dataset comprised deeply sampled blood TCRbeta repertoires from subjects exposed to, actively infected with, or recovered from COVID-19. The repertoires were released in a freely available public database intended as a resource for research on the immune response to SARS-CoV-2. Samples were obtained from the ongoing ImmuneRACE study (first 160 participants) and from 1,254 subjects provided by 6 global collaborators. A de-identified subject ID, COVID-19 status, age in years and sex were almost always included in the sample metadata. HLA class I and class II types, where available, came from metadata supplied by the sample provider rather than from assay-based typing. Points the paper makes about the study in general: How much clinical and demographic metadata was included differed by source and by participant, and the metadata was provided uncurated.

TCRbeta CDR3 regions were amplified from genomic DNA by means of the immunoSEQ Assay, a bias-controlled multiplex PCR. From the authors' description of their analysis: Nucleated cell counts per sample were estimated from amplification of reference gene primers within the assay. Sequence reads were collapsed and filtered to measure the absolute abundance of every unique TCRbeta CDR3 rearrangement. For each sample, productive Simpson clonality was calculated as the square root of Simpson's diversity index across productive rearrangements. In its TCRdb copy, this immuneACCESS table keeps in-frame sequences only and misses some clones. Where compared with another copy, unresolved V genes explain less than half of these, and the others have no known cause. From that table come the V and J calls and clone size; the DNA was used to work out D and trimming. The table for this sample lists some 380,000 clones; around 90% of them were counted only once. 6.5% to 8% of the sample is held by the ten biggest clonotypes.

About this clone: The antigen this receptor binds is unknown. It has no much larger one-base neighbor in the sample; base qualities were not kept.

Whole blood was collected in K2EDTA tubes by collaborating institutions according to the institutions' own protocols. For TCRbeta analysis, collaborators shipped samples in one of three forms: frozen whole blood, isolated PBMCs, or DNA extracted from either of those sample types. The sample consisted of peripheral blood. This receptor was identified in a man aged 18 to 35 with active or convalescent COVID-19.

The sequence in DNA is TGCGCCAGCAGCGGGGACAGGGCTTATAATTCACCCCTCCACTTT. It is translated as CASSGDRAYNSPLHF. This chain is built from TRBV5-1 and TRBJ1-6, and TRBD1 aligns with 9 junction nucleotides. The germline V gene sets CDR1 to SGHRS and CDR2 to YFSETQ. The CDR3 sequence holds 15 residues, the cysteine and phenylalanine included. Just CDR3 DNA is preserved here, 45 bases in frame from base 1. Trimming removed 4 bases from V and 4 bases from J; the gene matches leave 3 bases unexplained. The reference TRBV5-1 and TRBJ1-6 proteins fill in what lies around the CDR3, so the full variable domain reads KAGVTQTPRYLIKTRGQQVTLSCSPISGHRSVSWYQQTPGQGLQFLFEYFSETQRNKGNFPGRFSGRQFSNSRSEMNVSTLELGDSALYLCASSGDRAYNSPLHFGNGTRLTVT.